The sequence of this TCR beta chain was determined in a study of Graves' ophthalmopathy and Graves' hyperthyroidism. About the study: Blood was drawn at initial diagnosis, before any treatment.

This CDR3 spans 13 amino acids. Germline loops: CDR1 SSHAT, CDR2 FNYEAQ (reference sequence). Donors with ophthalmopathy: moderate-to-severe activity, CAS ≥3, NOSPECS ≥4, duration under 3 months. Isolation of PBMCs was performed using roughly 10 ml of fresh peripheral blood. A single count supports this clonotype. The junction departs from the called germline gene at one end, perhaps through a read error. The TCR beta CDR3 regions underwent amplification from RNA transcripts. The workflow started with a first-round RT-PCR run with HTBI primers and then moved on to a second-round multiplex PCR. TCRdb fed the multiplex PCR reads into MiXCR, producing one record per CDR3 protein. The data contain about 210,000 distinct CDR3 sequences, 29% of them singletons.

This TCR derives from a man between 45 and 60 years old with Graves' ophthalmopathy. The V call is TRBV7-7, the J call TRBJ2-7; 7 bases are shared with TRBD1. The sample comprised peripheral blood. CDR3 region: CASSPNSGGEQYF. The CDR3 DNA is TGTGCTAGCAGCCCAAATTCAGGGGGCGAGCAGTACTTC.